This passage covers 2 T cell receptor beta chains from one sample sequenced in a study of shared T cell receptors in the human thymus. The table came from immunoSEQ multiplex PCR; TCRdb's copy has only in-frame clones and leaves some out. The sample comprises roughly 500,000 clones, around 78% of which are singletons, and less than 0.015% rests with the top ten. The same specimen was also included in a second study, on human thymus T cells.

The specimen was thymocytes. The receptors here all came from a boy in the first two years of life with a congenital heart defect.

This chain joins TRBV6-6 and TRBJ1-2; possibly TRBD1 for D (5 bases). The V end was cut by 4 bases, the J end by 6 bases, with 9 bases between. Germline V gene lookup returns CDR1 MNHNY and CDR2 SVGAGI (reference sequence). The CDR3 extends over 12 amino acids. The CDR3 loop reads CASSWGENGYTF. CDR3 sequence (DNA): TGTGCCAGCAGTTGGGGCGAGAATGGCTACACCTTC.

In DNA, the CDR3 is TGTGCCAGCAGCTCCAAACCAATCGGGGAGCAGTACTTC. Translation: CASSSKPIGEQYF. This sequence joins TRBV6-1 and TRBJ2-7, with D unclear. V lost 6 bases and J 7 bases, leaving 16 bases between the germline ends. Germline CDR1 and CDR2: MNHNS and SASEGT. The CDR3 runs 13 residues.